The 21 T cell receptor beta chains reported below all come from one sample, sequenced in a study of T-cell memory formation after mild COVID-19. TCRdb called the 5' RACE reads again in MiXCR, with one record for every CDR3 protein. The repertoire includes 450,000 to 650,000 distinct CDR3 sequences, about 20% of them detected once, and about 8.4% sits in the top ten. Sequencing was done on a sample of PBMCs or a T cell subset sorted from them (not recorded which). The receptors shown here come from an adult woman who had mild COVID-19 (a few samples of this study predate the infection). Cell type and time point are not known.

This clonotype was counted a few times. The chain recombines TRBV2 with TRBJ2-1; no firm D call. V lost 3 bases to trimming and J lost 8 bases, with 5 bases between them. Germline V gene lookup returns CDR1 SNHLY and CDR2 FYNNEI. This CDR3 comprises 11 residues. CDR3 residues: CASSEFYEQFF. The CDR3 region has the DNA TGTGCCAGCAGTGAGTTCTATGAGCAGTTCTTC.

This chain joins TRBV20-1 and TRBJ2-7; 7 positions match TRBD2. Germline trimming cut 6 bases from V and 6 bases from J; bases unmatched to any gene: 14. Germline V gene lookup returns CDR1 DFQATT and CDR2 SNEGSKA (reference sequence). The CDR3 has 14 residues. The CDR3, as DNA: TGCAGTGCGCCATGGGGGGGAAATGTTGGCGAGCAGTACTTC. It codes for CSAPWGGNVGEQYF.

The rearrangement uses TRBV7-6 and TRBJ2-3, with 11 bases aligning to TRBD2. Trimming at V came to 1 base and at J to 3 bases, leaving 15 bases not matched to a gene. The germline gives CDR1 SGHVS, CDR2 FNYEAQ. The CDR3 totals 20 residues. The CDR3 region is CASSLVAGLAGGPGTDTQYF. CDR3 nucleotide sequence: TGTGCCAGCAGCTTAGTAGCCGGGTTAGCGGGAGGGCCGGGGACAGATACGCAGTATTTT.

This chain joins TRBV16 and TRBJ2-7; the D gene is possibly TRBD2 (5 bases). The germline V gene encodes CDR1 KGHSY and CDR2 FQNENV. The CDR3 length is 15 residues. V shed 0 bases and J shed 3 bases, with 12 bases lying between them. CDR3 in DNA: TGTGCCAGCAGCCAATCAGCGGACGGAGACTACGAGCAGTACTTC. The encoded protein is CASSQSADGDYEQYF.

The chain carries TRBV6-5 and TRBJ1-1; D is unresolved. Trimming pared 1 base from V and 5 bases from J, leaving 8 bases between. The germline V gene encodes CDR1 MNHEY and CDR2 SVGAGI. The CDR3 has 13 amino acids. The CDR3: CASSYFPGTEAFF. CDR3 coding DNA: TGTGCCAGCAGTTACTTTCCGGGTACTGAAGCTTTCTTT.

A remark on this clonotype: Mismatch with germline at one junction end may stem from a read error. The V call is TRBV7-2, the J call TRBJ1-4; the D gene is possibly TRBD1 (6 bases). This CDR3 is 14 amino acids long. CDR1 is SGHTA, CDR2 FQGNSA, per germline. CDR3 bases: TGTGCCAGCAACTTACAGGGATGGGGGGAAAAACTGTTTTTT. Residues: CASNLQGWGEKLFF.

CDR3 region: CSATDGDGGWSTEAFF. CDR3 DNA: TGCAGTGCTACGGACGGAGATGGTGGATGGAGCACTGAAGCTTTCTTT. V is TRBV20-1 and J is TRBJ1-1; D is unresolved. Germline CDR1 and CDR2: DFQATT and SNEGSKA (reference sequence). The CDR3 sequence is 16 residues long. V lost 4 bases, J lost 4 bases, and 22 bases lay in between.

This clonotype was observed a few times. The chain carries TRBV12-3 or TRBV12-4 and TRBJ2-2, with D perhaps matching TRBD1 (5 bases). The CDR3 has 16 amino acids. Trimming took 6 bases from V and 0 from J, leaving 14 bases between them. The CDR3 DNA is TGTGCCAGCAGCCCCGACAGCTCCGCGAACACCGGGGAGCTGTTTTTT. Protein product: CASSPDSSANTGELFF.

This clonotype came up many times. The chain has TRBV7-9 and TRBJ1-1; D is unresolved. V lost 3 bases to trimming and J lost 1 base, with 9 bases between them. The CDR3 has 14 amino acids. Germline V gene lookup returns CDR1 SEHNR and CDR2 FQNEAQ (reference sequence). The CDR3 DNA is TGTGCCAGCAGCTTCTCTAACACGAACACTGAAGCTTTCTTT. Encoded protein: CASSFSNTNTEAFF. Drawing the rest from reference TRBV7-9 and TRBJ1-1, the complete variable domain is DTGVSQNPRHKITKRGQNVTFRCDPISEHNRLYWYRQTLGQGPEFLTYFQNEAQLEKSRLLSDRFSAERPKGSFSTLEIQRTEQGDSAMYLCASSFSNTNTEAFFGQGTRLTVV.

The chain combines TRBV7-9 with TRBJ1-2; 7 bases are shared with TRBD1. V gave up 5 bases and J gave up 5 bases; unmatched junction bases: 14. The CDR3 is made up of 16 amino acids. In germline, CDR1 is SEHNR, CDR2 FQNEAQ (reference sequence). The CDR3 DNA follows: TGTGCCAGCAGCGGGCCCGACAGGGCTCGTGGTTATGGCTACACCTTC. Amino acid sequence: CASSGPDRARGYGYTF.

The V gene is TRBV24-1, the J gene TRBJ1-1; D unclear. The CDR3 sequence is 10 residues long. Trimming removed 9 bases at V and 10 bases at J, with 11 bases between. Germline V gives CDR1 KGHDR, CDR2 SFDVKD. This CDR3 reads CATPGMTAFF. CDR3 DNA: TGTGCCACCCCGGGAATGACAGCTTTCTTT.

The V gene is TRBV6-6, the J gene TRBJ1-1; a possible D gene is TRBD1 (6 bases). The V and J ends lost 1 base and 6 bases respectively, with 9 bases between them. The CDR3 extends over 13 amino acids. Germline V CDR1 and CDR2: MNHNY, SVGAGI (reference sequence). DNA of the CDR3: TGTGCCAGCAGTTACTTCGGGGGCGCTGAAGCTTTCTTT. Translated, it gives CASSYFGGAEAFF.

This clonotype was observed a handful of times. The J gene is TRBJ2-3, the V gene TRBV7-3; 9 bases match TRBD2. The trim removed 5 bases at V and 7 bases at J, leaving 13 bases unmatched. Germline values: CDR1 SGHTA, CDR2 FQGTGA. CDR3 size: 16 residues. As DNA, the CDR3 is TGTGCCAGCAGCGCCGGCGGGGGGGCAATCGTGTATACGCAGTATTTT. It encodes CASSAGGGAIVYTQYF. Full variable domain (rest looked up from reference TRBV7-3 and TRBJ2-3): GAGVSQTPSNKVTEKGKYVELRCDPISGHTALYWYRQSLGQGPEFLIYFQGTGAADDSGLPNDRFFAVRPEGSVSTLKIQRTERGDSAVYLCASSAGGGAIVYTQYFGPGTRLTVL.

The chain links TRBV5-6 to TRBJ2-5, with D perhaps TRBD1 (6 bases). V was clipped by 6 bases and J by 0 bases, with 18 bases between them. The germline gives CDR1 SGHDT, CDR2 YYEEEE. The CDR3 length is 16 residues. CDR3 sequence reads: CASTWGLPLHQETQYF. Written as DNA, the CDR3 is TGTGCCAGCACCTGGGGGCTCCCACTCCACCAAGAGACCCAGTACTTC. Combining the CDR3 with reference TRBV5-6 and TRBJ2-5 gives the whole variable domain DAGVTQSPTHLIKTRGQQVTLRCSPKSGHDTVSWYQQALGQGPQFIFQYYEEEERQRGNFPDRFSGHQFPNYSSELNVNALLLGDSALYLCASTWGLPLHQETQYFGPGTRLLVL.

The rearrangement uses TRBV15 and TRBJ2-7; 9 positions match TRBD1. This CDR3 region has 19 residues. Germline loops: CDR1 LNHNV, CDR2 YYDKDF (reference sequence). J gave up 2 bases and V 1 base, and 15 bases lay outside the gene matches. CDR3 loop: CATSRGPYSGTGPTYEQYF. CDR3 bases: TGTGCCACCAGCAGAGGTCCGTACTCCGGGACAGGGCCCACCTACGAGCAGTACTTC.

This clonotype was recorded at least ten times. The chain joins TRBV20-1 to TRBJ1-1; possible D gene TRBD1, 6 bases. Germline-derived CDR1 and CDR2 are DFQATT and SNEGSKA (reference sequence). The CDR3 runs 13 residues. Trimming removed 3 bases at V and 4 bases at J, with 12 bases between. CDR3 in DNA: TGCAGTGCTAGGTCGGGGGCTGGCACTGAAGCTTTCTTT. Its protein is CSARSGAGTEAFF.

The genes are TRBV5-1 and TRBJ2-1, with TRBD2 matching over 9 bases. The CDR3 has 20 residues. V lost 0 bases and J lost 3; bases outside the gene matches: 16. Germline V gene data show CDR1 as SGHRS and CDR2 as YFSETQ. CDR3 DNA sequence: TGCGCCAGCAGCTTGGCCGAGGCTAGCGGGATTGGGGGCTACTACAATGAGCAGTTCTTC. Translation: CASSLAEASGIGGYYNEQFF.

V and J are TRBV20-1 and TRBJ2-3; D possibly matches TRBD1 or TRBD2 (5 bases each). Germline values: CDR1 DFQATT, CDR2 SNEGSKA (reference sequence). CDR3 length equals 13 residues. Trimming shortened V by 6 bases and J by 8 bases, and 18 bases separated the two germline ends. Here the CDR3 reads CSADLRGGGTQYF. CDR3 in DNA: TGCAGTGCCGACCTGAGGGGCGGCGGTACGCAGTATTTT.

The V and J genes are TRBV20-1 and TRBJ2-3; no clear D gene. Trimming shortened V by 3 bases and J by 4 bases, and 14 bases separated the two germline ends. CDR1 and CDR2 (germline): DFQATT, SNEGSKA (reference sequence). The CDR3 contains 14 residues. The DNA of the CDR3 is TGCAGTGCTAGGGGTTATGATAGGGCAGATACGCAGTATTTT. This translates into CSARGYDRADTQYF.

This clonotype was seen more than once but under ten times. This chain joins TRBV7-8 and TRBJ1-1, with 10 bases identical to TRBD1. V was clipped by 1 base and J by 0 bases; unmatched bases: 8. Germline V gene lookup returns CDR1 SGHVS and CDR2 FQNEAQ. The CDR3 runs 18 residues. The CDR3 sequence: CASSLVGTGAFMNTEAFF. Written as DNA, the CDR3 is TGTGCCAGCAGCTTAGTAGGGACAGGGGCCTTCATGAACACTGAAGCTTTCTTT.

V and J are TRBV6-2 or TRBV6-3 and TRBJ2-1, with TRBD2 matching 10 bases. V gave up 7 bases and J gave up 6 bases; unmatched junction bases: 9. This CDR3 contains 15 residues. Germline V gives CDR1 MNHEY, CDR2 SVGEGT. Written as DNA, the CDR3 is TGTGCCAGCACCCATGGGAGCGGGAGGGCCAATGAGCAGTTCTTC. Protein product: CASTHGSGRANEQFF.